The sequence of this T cell receptor beta chain was determined in a study of blood T cell repertoires in COVID-19. Study context: The United States, Italy and Spain were the sources of the acute and convalescent COVID-19 samples.

The CDR3 length is 17 residues. Germline V gene data show CDR1 as MNHEY and CDR2 as SMNVEV (reference sequence). The J segment lost 2 bases and the V segment lost 4 bases, leaving 9 bases of the junction unmatched. As handled by the study authors: Counts of nucleated cells, estimated from reference gene primer amplification, were obtained. The protocol was immunoSEQ multiplex PCR, while the TCRdb copy is restricted to in-frame clones and leaves out a portion. For V, J and clone size, that table is used; D and trimming come from the DNA. The table includes around 230,000 clones, less than 90% detected once.

This chain joins TRBV27 and TRBJ2-3; 10 positions agree with TRBD1. Sequencing was performed on peripheral blood. This receptor was taken from a woman aged 70-85 years with active or convalescent COVID-19. As DNA, the CDR3 is TGTGCCAGCAGTTGGGTCGGGACAGGGGTACCCACAGATACGCAGTATTTT. Residues: CASSWVGTGVPTDTQYF.